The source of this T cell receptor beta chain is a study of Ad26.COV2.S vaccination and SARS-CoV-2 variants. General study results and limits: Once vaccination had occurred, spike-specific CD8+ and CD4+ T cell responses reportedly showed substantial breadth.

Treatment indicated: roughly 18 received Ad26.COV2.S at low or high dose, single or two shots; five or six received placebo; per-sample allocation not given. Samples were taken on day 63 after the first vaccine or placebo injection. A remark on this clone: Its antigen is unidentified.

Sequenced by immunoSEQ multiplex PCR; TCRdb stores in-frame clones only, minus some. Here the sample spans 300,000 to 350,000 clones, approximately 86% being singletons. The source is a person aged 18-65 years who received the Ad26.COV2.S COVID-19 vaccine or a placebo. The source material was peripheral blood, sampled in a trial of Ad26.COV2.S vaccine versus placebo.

The CDR3 protein is CASSLAEPGTGTEQYF. The CDR3 DNA is TGTGCCAGCAGCTTAGCGGAGCCCGGGACAGGGACCGAGCAGTACTTC. The chain combines TRBV11-1 with TRBJ2-7; 9 nucleotides line up with TRBD1. V lost 0 bases to trimming and J lost 6 bases; unmatched junction nucleotides: 9. The CDR3 has 16 residues. Germline-derived CDR1 and CDR2 are SGHAT and FQDESV (reference sequence).